This T cell receptor beta chain is drawn from a study of immune evolution from preneoplasia to lung adenocarcinoma. Study-wide background: HLA loss of heterozygosity: roughly 7.5% AIS, about 15% MIA, about 35% ADC, none AAH.

Histologic diagnosis was independently verified by two lung pathologists. Sequenced by immunoSEQ multiplex PCR; TCRdb stores in-frame clones only, minus some. The sample has around 9,900 clones; 88% are singletons. Notes on the study in general: Top clone frequencies peaked in normal lung, apparently declining through invasive adenocarcinoma.

In regard to this clone: Its target is unknown.

The germline gives CDR1 MNHEY, CDR2 SMNVEV (reference sequence). This CDR3 has 16 amino acids. Trimming removed 3 bases at V and 5 bases at J, with 16 bases between. The source material was FFPE invasive lung adenocarcinoma tissue. The TCR comes from a person aged 65 to 79 with invasive lung adenocarcinoma. Some clones in this sample may be carry-over from other donors' samples. This chain connects TRBV27 to TRBJ2-2; D perhaps matches TRBD2 (6 bases). The CDR3 DNA sequence: TGTGCCAGCAGTTTCCTCCCCGGCGGGGTGACCGGGGAGCTGTTTTTT. This encodes CASSFLPGGVTGELFF.